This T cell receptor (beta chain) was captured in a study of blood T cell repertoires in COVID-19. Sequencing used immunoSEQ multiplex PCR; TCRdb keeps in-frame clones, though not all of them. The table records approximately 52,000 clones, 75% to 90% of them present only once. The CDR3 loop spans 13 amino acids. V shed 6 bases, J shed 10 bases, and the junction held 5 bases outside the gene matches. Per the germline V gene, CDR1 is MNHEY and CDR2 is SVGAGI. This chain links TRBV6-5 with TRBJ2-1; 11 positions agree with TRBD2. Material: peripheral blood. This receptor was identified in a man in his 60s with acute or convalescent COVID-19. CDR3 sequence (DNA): TGTGCCAGCAGGGAGCCTAGCGGGGGGGAGCAGTTCTTC. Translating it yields CASREPSGGEQFF.